This T cell receptor beta chain was captured by sequencing in a study of Ad26.COV2.S vaccination and SARS-CoV-2 variants. Study-wide points: Vaccinees and placebo recipients showed similar non-spike TCR breadth.

The sample's treatment: 15 to 20 received Ad26.COV2.S at low or high dose, single or two shots; about 5 received placebo; per-sample allocation not given. Following the first vaccine or placebo injection, samples were taken on day 63. An Ad26 vector expressing Wuhan-strain SARS-CoV-2 spike constituted the vaccine. As for this clone: Its antigen remains unidentified.

Sequencing was performed with immunoSEQ multiplex PCR; in TCRdb, only in-frame clones are kept and a portion is missing. The sample includes around 270,000 clones, roughly 87% of them seen just once. V gave up 0 bases and J gave up 3 bases, with 5 bases separating them. From germline, CDR1 is SGHTA and CDR2 FQGTGA. The CDR3 has 13 amino acids. This sequence joins TRBV7-3 and TRBJ1-1; D not certain. This TCR derives from a person aged 18-65 years who received the Ad26.COV2.S COVID-19 vaccine or a placebo. Sequencing used peripheral blood, obtained in a trial of Ad26.COV2.S vaccine versus placebo. The CDR3 nucleotides are TGTGCCAGCAGCTTAACAAGGTACACTGAAGCTTTCTTT. Encoded protein: CASSLTRYTEAFF.